This T cell receptor beta chain is from a study of CD8+CD57+ T cells in acquired aplastic anemia. With respect to this clonotype: A much larger clone lies one base from this, so it may be a read error. Lacking the conserved final phenylalanine or tryptophan, this CDR3 likely reflects a read error.

This CDR3 is 13 amino acids long. With 2 bases removed from V and 5 bases from J, the gap between germline ends came to 9 bases. Looked up from germline, CDR1 is MNHEY and CDR2 is SVGAGI. Using genomic DNA as the template, TCR beta VDJ and CDR3 profiling was carried out. MiXCR, applied by TCRdb to the reads, yields one record per CDR3 protein. There are about 160,000 distinct CDR3 sequences in the sample; 45% to 55% occur only once, and approximately 3% lies in the top ten. Patients selected for sequencing had displayed CD8+CD57+ cell expansion by flow cytometry. The material sequenced was sorted CD4+, CD8+, or CD8+CD57+ T cells (not recorded which) from PBMCs. The chain joins TRBV6-5 to TRBJ1-1; a weak D match, TRBD1 (5 bases). This clonotype was obtained from a human donor with aplastic anemia. The chain's CDR3 is CASSYGRVTEAFS. The CDR3 coding sequence is TGTGCCAGCAGTTACGGCAGGGTAACTGAAGCTTTCTCT.